The entry below gives a single T cell receptor beta chain sequence along with its context. The CDR3 extends over 14 amino acids. Trimming took off 0 bases at V and 2 bases at J, with 8 bases between the two ends. Per the germline V gene, CDR1 is SGDLS and CDR2 is YYNGEE. The table came from immunoSEQ multiplex PCR; TCRdb's copy has only in-frame clones and leaves some out. The sample includes 65,000 or so clones, over 75% seen only once; the top ten take about 15%. The sample originates from a study of blood T cell repertoires in COVID-19. Overall study context: Both acute and convalescent COVID-19 samples were obtained from the United States, Italy and Spain.

Sequencing was done on a sample of peripheral blood. The chain combines TRBV9 with TRBJ2-5, with D uncertain. This receptor was taken from a man older than 75 with acute or convalescent COVID-19. The CDR3 sequence: CASSVGPSQETQYF. CDR3 sequence (DNA): TGTGCCAGCAGCGTAGGTCCCAGTCAAGAGACCCAGTACTTC.